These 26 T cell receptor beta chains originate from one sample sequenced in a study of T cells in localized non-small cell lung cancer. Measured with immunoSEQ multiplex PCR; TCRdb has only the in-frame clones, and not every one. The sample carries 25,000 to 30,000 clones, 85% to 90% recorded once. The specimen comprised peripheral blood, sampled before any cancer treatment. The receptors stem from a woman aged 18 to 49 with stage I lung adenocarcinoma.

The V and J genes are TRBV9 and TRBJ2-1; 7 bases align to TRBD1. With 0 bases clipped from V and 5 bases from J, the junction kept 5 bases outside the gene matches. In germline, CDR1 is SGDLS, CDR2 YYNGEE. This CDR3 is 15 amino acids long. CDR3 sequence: CASSVEGGTHNEQFF. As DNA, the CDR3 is TGTGCCAGCAGCGTAGAAGGGGGCACCCACAATGAGCAGTTCTTC.

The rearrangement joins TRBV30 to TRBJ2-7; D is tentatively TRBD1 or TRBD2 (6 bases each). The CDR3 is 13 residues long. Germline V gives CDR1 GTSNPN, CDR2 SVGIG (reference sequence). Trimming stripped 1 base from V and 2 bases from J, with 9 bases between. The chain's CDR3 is CAWSGGGPYEQYF. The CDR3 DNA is TGTGCCTGGAGTGGTGGGGGGCCCTACGAGCAGTACTTC.

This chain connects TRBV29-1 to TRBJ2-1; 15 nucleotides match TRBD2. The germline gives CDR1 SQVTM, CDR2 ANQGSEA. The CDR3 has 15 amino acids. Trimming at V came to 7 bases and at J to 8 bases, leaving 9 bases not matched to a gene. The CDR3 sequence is CSAAWTSGREDEQFF. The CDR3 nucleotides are TGCAGCGCTGCCTGGACTAGCGGGAGGGAGGATGAGCAGTTCTTC.

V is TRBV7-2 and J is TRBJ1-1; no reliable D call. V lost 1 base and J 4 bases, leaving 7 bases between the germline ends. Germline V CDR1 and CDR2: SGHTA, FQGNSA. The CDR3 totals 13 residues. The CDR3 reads CASSLDRATEAFF. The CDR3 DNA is TGTGCCAGCAGCTTAGATCGGGCCACTGAAGCTTTCTTT.

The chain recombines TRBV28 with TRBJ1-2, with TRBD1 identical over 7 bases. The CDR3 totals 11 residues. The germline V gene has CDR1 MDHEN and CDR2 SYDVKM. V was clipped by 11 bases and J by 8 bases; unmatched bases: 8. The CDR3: CAAGTVGGYTF. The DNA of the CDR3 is TGTGCCGCCGGGACAGTGGGCGGCTACACCTTC.

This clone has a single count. CDR3 DNA: TGTGCCAGCTCGAGGATTAACTACGAGCAGTACTTC. Translating gives CASSRINYEQYF. The chain employs TRBV6-1 and TRBJ2-7; D gene unclear. This CDR3 contains 12 residues. Germline CDR1 MNHNS, CDR2 SASEGT. Trimming took 8 bases from V and 3 from J, leaving 11 bases between them.

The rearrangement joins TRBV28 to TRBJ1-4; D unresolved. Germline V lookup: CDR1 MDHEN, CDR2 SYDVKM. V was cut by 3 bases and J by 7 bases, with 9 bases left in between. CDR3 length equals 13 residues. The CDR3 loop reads CASSFVSGEKLFF. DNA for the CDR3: TGTGCCAGCAGTTTCGTGTCTGGTGAAAAACTGTTTTTT.

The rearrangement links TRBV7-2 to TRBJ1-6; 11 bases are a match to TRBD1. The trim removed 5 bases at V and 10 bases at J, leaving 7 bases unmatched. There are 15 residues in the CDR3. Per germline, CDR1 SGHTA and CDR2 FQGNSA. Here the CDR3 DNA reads TGTGCCAGCAGCGCTTCCGGGACAGGGGGATCACCCCTCCACTTT. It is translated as CASSASGTGGSPLHF.

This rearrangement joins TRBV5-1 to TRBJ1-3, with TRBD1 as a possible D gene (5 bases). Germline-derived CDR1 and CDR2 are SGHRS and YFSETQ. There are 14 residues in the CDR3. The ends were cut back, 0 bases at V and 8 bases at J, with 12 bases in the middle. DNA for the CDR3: TGCGCCAGCAGCTTGGGACAGCCAACGGACACCATATATTTT. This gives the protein CASSLGQPTDTIYF.

This CDR3 is CASSPRQGTGNTIYF. Here the CDR3 DNA reads TGTGCCAGCTCACCACGACAGGGAACAGGAAACACCATATATTTT. The chain links TRBV18 to TRBJ1-3; 7 bases match TRBD1. The CDR3 has 15 amino acids. J gave up 4 bases and V 1 base, and 4 bases lay outside the gene matches. CDR1 and CDR2 from the germline V gene are KGHSH and LQKENI.

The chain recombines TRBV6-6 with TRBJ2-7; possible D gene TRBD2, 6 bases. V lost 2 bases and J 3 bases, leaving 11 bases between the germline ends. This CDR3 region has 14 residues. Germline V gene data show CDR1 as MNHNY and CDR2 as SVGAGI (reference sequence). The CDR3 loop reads CASSYTGEGYEQYF. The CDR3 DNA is TGTGCCAGCAGTTACACGGGAGAAGGCTACGAGCAGTACTTC.

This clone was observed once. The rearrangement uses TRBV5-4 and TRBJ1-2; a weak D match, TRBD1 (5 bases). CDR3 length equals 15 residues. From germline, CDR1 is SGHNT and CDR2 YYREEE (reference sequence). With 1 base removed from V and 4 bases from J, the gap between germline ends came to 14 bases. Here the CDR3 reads CASSLSGRASYGYTF. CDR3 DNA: TGTGCCAGCAGCTTGTCGGGCAGGGCGTCCTATGGCTACACCTTC.

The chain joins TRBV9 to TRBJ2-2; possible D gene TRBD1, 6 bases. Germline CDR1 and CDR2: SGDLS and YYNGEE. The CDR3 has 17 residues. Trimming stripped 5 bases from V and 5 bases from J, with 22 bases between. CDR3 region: CASRRLGAPRVTGELFF. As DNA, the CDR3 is TGTGCCAGCAGGCGGCTGGGGGCCCCTAGGGTGACCGGGGAGCTGTTTTTT.

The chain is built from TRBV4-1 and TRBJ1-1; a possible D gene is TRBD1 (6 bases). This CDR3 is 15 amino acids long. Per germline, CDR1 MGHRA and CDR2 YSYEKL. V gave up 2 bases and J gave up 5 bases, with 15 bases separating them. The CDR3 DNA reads TGCGCCAGCAGCCAATATAGGGGGGCTGAGACTGAAGCTTTCTTT. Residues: CASSQYRGAETEAFF.

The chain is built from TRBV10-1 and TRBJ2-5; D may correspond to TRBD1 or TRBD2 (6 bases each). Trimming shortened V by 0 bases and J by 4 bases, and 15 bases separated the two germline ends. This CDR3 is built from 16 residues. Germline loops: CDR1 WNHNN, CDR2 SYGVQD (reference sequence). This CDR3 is CASSESSRGLRETQYF. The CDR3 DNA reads TGCGCCAGCAGTGAGTCTTCCAGGGGACTCCGAGAGACCCAGTACTTC.

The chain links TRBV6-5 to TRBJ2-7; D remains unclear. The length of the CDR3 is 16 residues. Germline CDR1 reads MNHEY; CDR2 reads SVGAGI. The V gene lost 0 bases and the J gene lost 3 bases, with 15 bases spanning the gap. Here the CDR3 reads CASSYSYTIWDYEQYF. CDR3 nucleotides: TGTGCCAGCAGTTACTCTTATACGATTTGGGACTACGAGCAGTACTTC.

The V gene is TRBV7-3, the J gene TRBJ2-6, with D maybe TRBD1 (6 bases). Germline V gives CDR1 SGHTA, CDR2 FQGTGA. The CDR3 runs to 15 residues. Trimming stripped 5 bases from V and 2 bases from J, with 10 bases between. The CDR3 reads CASSAYRAGANVLTF. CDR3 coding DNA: TGTGCCAGCAGCGCATACAGGGCTGGGGCCAACGTCCTGACTTTC.

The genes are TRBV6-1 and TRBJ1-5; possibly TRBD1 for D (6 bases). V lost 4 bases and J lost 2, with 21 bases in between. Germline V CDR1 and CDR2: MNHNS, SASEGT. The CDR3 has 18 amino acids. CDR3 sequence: CASSGRDMTGEGNQPQHF. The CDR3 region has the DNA TGTGCCAGCAGTGGCCGGGACATGACAGGCGAGGGCAATCAGCCCCAGCATTTT.

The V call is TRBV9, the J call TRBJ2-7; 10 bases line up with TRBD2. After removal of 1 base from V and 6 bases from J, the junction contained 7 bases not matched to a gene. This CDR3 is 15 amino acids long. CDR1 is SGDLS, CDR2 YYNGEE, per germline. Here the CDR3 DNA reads TGTGCCAGCAGCGTAACAGCGGGAGGGGCGCGCGAGCAGTACTTC. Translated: CASSVTAGGAREQYF.

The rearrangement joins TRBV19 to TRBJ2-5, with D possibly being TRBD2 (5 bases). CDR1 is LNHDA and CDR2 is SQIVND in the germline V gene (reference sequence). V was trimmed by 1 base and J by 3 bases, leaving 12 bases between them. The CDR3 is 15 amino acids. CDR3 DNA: TGTGCCAGTAGTATAGGCCCGGCGGGTAAAGAGACCCAGTACTTC. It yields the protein CASSIGPAGKETQYF. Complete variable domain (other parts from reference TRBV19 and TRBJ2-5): DGGITQSPKYLFRKEGQNVTLSCEQNLNHDAMYWYRQDPGQGLRLIYYSQIVNDFQKGDIAEGYSVSREKKESFPLTVTSAQKNPTAFYLCASSIGPAGKETQYFGPGTRLLVL.

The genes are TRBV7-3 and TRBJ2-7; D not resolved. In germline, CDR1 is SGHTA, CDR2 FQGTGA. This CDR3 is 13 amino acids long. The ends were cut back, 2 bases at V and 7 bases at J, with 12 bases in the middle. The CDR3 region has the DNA TGTGCCAGCAGCTTAGATGTTGTGGGGGAGCAGTACTTC. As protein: CASSLDVVGEQYF.

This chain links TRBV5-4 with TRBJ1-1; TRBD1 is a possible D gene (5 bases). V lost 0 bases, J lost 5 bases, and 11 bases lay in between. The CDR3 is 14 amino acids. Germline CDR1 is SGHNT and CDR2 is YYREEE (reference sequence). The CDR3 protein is CASSLGTQGTEAFF. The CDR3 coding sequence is TGTGCCAGCAGCTTGGGTACCCAGGGAACTGAAGCTTTCTTT.

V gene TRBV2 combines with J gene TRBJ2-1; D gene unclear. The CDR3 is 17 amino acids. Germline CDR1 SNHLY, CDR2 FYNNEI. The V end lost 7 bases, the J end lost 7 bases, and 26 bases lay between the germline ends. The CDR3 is CASTRTGIALGGNEQFF. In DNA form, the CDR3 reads TGTGCCAGCACCCGAACGGGTATAGCTTTAGGTGGGAATGAGCAGTTCTTC.

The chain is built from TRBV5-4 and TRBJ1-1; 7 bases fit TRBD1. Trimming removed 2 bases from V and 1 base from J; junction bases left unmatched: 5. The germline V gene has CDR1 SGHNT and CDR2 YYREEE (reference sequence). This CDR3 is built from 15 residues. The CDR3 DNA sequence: TGTGCCAGCAGCTTTTCAGGGGGGGGGAACACTGAAGCTTTCTTT. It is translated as CASSFSGGGNTEAFF.

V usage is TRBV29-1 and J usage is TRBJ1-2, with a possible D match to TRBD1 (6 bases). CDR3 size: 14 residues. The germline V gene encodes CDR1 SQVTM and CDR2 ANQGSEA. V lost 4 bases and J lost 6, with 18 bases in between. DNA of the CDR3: TGCAGCGTTGGGACAGACCTCGCAGAGGATGGCTACACCTTC. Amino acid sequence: CSVGTDLAEDGYTF.

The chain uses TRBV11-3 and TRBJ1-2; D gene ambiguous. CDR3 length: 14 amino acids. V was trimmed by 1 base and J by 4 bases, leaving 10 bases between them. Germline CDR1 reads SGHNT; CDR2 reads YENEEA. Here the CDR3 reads CASSLAEGSYGYTF. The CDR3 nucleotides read TGTGCCAGCAGCTTAGCAGAGGGAAGCTATGGCTACACCTTC.